These 26 T cell receptor beta chains were all obtained from the same sample, sequenced in a study of T cell repertoires in cytomegalovirus infection. TCRdb itself ran the reads through MiXCR, one entry per CDR3 protein. The sample lists nearly 450,000 distinct CDR3 sequences; approximately 31% were seen once. The specimen was PBMCs. The receptors derive from a human donor in good health (CMV status not recorded). Some clones in this sample may be carry-over from other donors' samples.

Comments on this clonotype: The junction differs from germline at one of its ends, possibly a read error. The chain links TRBV7-9 to TRBJ1-4; 7 bases map to TRBD1. The CDR3 consists of 17 residues. Germline CDR1 is SEHNR and CDR2 is FQNEAQ (reference sequence). The CDR3 loop reads CASSLDGQGETNETLFF. CDR3 sequence (DNA): TGTGCCAGCAGCTTAGACGGCCAGGGGGAAACTAATGAAACACTGTTTTTT.

The rearrangement links TRBV2 to TRBJ1-4; D uncertain. The CDR3 sequence is 13 residues long. Trimming removed 7 bases from V and 6 bases from J, with 12 bases in between. Germline loops: CDR1 SNHLY, CDR2 FYNNEI. CDR3 nucleotide sequence: TGTGCCAGCACTGGACCGGATGATGAAAAACTGTTTTTT. Translating it yields CASTGPDDEKLFF.

Of note for this clonotype: A read error may be the cause here, since a much bigger clone is one base away. The gene calls are TRBV7-6 and TRBJ1-4; TRBD1 matches at 8 bases. Per the germline V gene, CDR1 is SGHVS and CDR2 is FNYEAQ. The CDR3 is 17 residues long. CDR3 DNA sequence: TGTGCCAGCAGCTTAGGGTGGCAGGGGGCAACTAATGAAACACTGTTTTTT. Its protein product is CASSLGWQGATNETLFF.

V and J are TRBV5-6 and TRBJ2-7; D gene unclear. The CDR3 is made up of 14 amino acids. From germline, CDR1 is SGHDT and CDR2 YYEEEE. The V gene lost 3 bases and the J gene lost 5 bases, with 15 bases spanning the gap. In nucleotides, the CDR3 is TGTGCCAGCAGCTCCCCGGCGGTGGTCCACGAGCAGTACTTC. This translates into CASSSPAVVHEQYF. The full variable domain, rest sourced from reference TRBV5-6 and TRBJ2-7, is DAGVTQSPTHLIKTRGQQVTLRCSPKSGHDTVSWYQQALGQGPQFIFQYYEEEERQRGNFPDRFSGHQFPNYSSELNVNALLLGDSALYLCASSSPAVVHEQYFGPGTRLTVT.

The V gene is TRBV11-2, the J gene TRBJ2-3; D ambiguous. Germline V gene lookup returns CDR1 SGHAT and CDR2 FQNNGV. The CDR3 spans 14 residues. The V end lost 1 base, the J end lost 4 bases, and 9 bases lay between the germline ends. This CDR3 reads CASSLGLGPDTQYF. The CDR3 DNA sequence: TGTGCCAGCAGCTTAGGGTTGGGTCCAGATACGCAGTATTTT.

The rearrangement joins TRBV7-2 to TRBJ2-7; D might be TRBD2 (7 bases). The CDR3 loop spans 16 amino acids. Trimming pared 5 bases from V and 0 bases from J, leaving 17 bases between. In germline, CDR1 is SGHTA, CDR2 FQGNSA. DNA for the CDR3: TGTGCCAGCAGCGTGCGGGGGCGGGGAAGCTCCTACGAGCAGTACTTC. It translates to CASSVRGRGSSYEQYF. Full variable domain (rest looked up from reference TRBV7-2 and TRBJ2-7): GAGVSQSPSNKVTEKGKDVELRCDPISGHTALYWYRQSLGQGLEFLIYFQGNSAPDKSGLPSDRFSAERTGGSVSTLTIQRTQQEDSAVYLCASSVRGRGSSYEQYFGPGTRLTVT.

The CDR3 is CSVDLDRANDGYTF. The CDR3 coding sequence is TGCAGCGTTGATCTGGACAGGGCAAACGATGGCTACACCTTC. The chain uses TRBV29-1 and TRBJ1-2; 8 nucleotides line up with TRBD1. The CDR3 extends over 14 amino acids. V lost 3 bases and J lost 6; bases outside the gene matches: 9. Germline V gene data show CDR1 as SQVTM and CDR2 as ANQGSEA.

In this sample, this clonotype turned up a few times. V and J are TRBV12-3 or TRBV12-4 and TRBJ2-1, with TRBD1 matching over 7 bases. This CDR3 contains 15 residues. V lost 2 bases, J lost 5 bases, and 6 bases stayed unmatched. CDR3 in DNA: TGTGCCAGCAGTTTAAGACAGGGCTGGCACAATGAGCAGTTCTTC. Protein sequence: CASSLRQGWHNEQFF.

This clonotype has only one observation. The chain is built from TRBV4-2 and TRBJ2-5; D possibly corresponds to TRBD2 (5 bases). The germline V gene encodes CDR1 LGHNA and CDR2 YNFKEQ. Trimming took off 1 base at V and 5 bases at J, with 17 bases between the two ends. The CDR3 consists of 16 residues. The CDR3 bases are TGTGCCAGCAGCCAAGTAATAGGACTTGAGGCGGAGACCCAGTACTTC. It yields the protein CASSQVIGLEAETQYF.

This clonotype was seen more than once but under ten times. This chain links TRBV11-2 with TRBJ2-7; D is uncertain. Germline V lookup: CDR1 SGHAT, CDR2 FQNNGV. Trimming removed 1 base at V and 5 bases at J, with 12 bases between. CDR3 length: 14 residues. The CDR3 sequence: CASSLVSEMDEQYF. In nucleotides, the CDR3 is TGTGCCAGCAGCTTAGTTTCGGAGATGGACGAGCAGTACTTC.

This clonotype was counted between two and nine times. The V call is TRBV20-1, the J call TRBJ1-5, with unresolved D. This CDR3 has 13 amino acids. V dropped 3 bases and J dropped 0 bases, with 6 bases sitting between them. Germline assignment: CDR1 DFQATT and CDR2 SNEGSKA (reference sequence). DNA for the CDR3: TGCAGTGCTAGGTCGGCTAGCAATCAGCCCCAGCATTTT. Protein sequence: CSARSASNQPQHF.

Ten or more counts support this clonotype. This chain uses TRBV7-2 with TRBJ2-5; weak D call: TRBD2 (5 bases). Trimming removed 4 bases at V and 4 bases at J, with 19 bases between. CDR1 is SGHTA, CDR2 FQGNSA, per germline. The CDR3 extends over 16 amino acids. The DNA of the CDR3 is TGTGCCAGCAGCTCCGAAGGCGGGCTAGCAGGAGAGACCCAGTACTTC. Protein product: CASSSEGGLAGETQYF.

The chain has TRBV5-1 and TRBJ2-5, with 9 bases fitting TRBD2. The germline V gene has CDR1 SGHRS and CDR2 YFSETQ. Germline trimming cut 3 bases from V and 5 bases from J; bases unmatched to any gene: 11. The CDR3 has 16 amino acids. This CDR3 reads CASSWDPTSGRETQYF. In DNA form, the CDR3 reads TGCGCCAGCAGCTGGGATCCGACTAGCGGTCGGGAGACCCAGTACTTC.

The chain carries TRBV3-1 and TRBJ2-2; 8 bases are a match to TRBD2. This CDR3 has 17 amino acids. Trimming cost V 3 bases and J 0 bases; bases outside gene matches: 6. The V gene's germline CDR1 is LGHDT and CDR2 YNNKEL (reference sequence). The CDR3 DNA follows: TGTGCCAGCAGCCACCATTTCGGGGGGGCGAACACCGGGGAGCTGTTTTTT. Encoded protein: CASSHHFGGANTGELFF.

To note about this clonotype: This may be a read error: a much more frequent sequence differs by one nucleotide. The J gene is TRBJ1-6, the V gene TRBV7-2; D is unclear. Germline CDR1 reads SGHTA; CDR2 reads FQGNSA. CDR3 length: 13 amino acids. Here the CDR3 reads CASSLIDNSPLLF. CDR3 sequence (DNA): TGTGCCAGCAGCCTGATAGATAATTCACCCCTCCTCTTT. Together with reference TRBV7-2 and TRBJ1-6, the CDR3 gives the full variable domain: GAGVSQSPSNKVTEKGKDVELRCDPISGHTALYWYRQSLGQGLEFLIYFQGNSAPDKSGLPSDRFSAERTGGSVSTLTIQRTQQEDSAVYLCASSLIDNSPLLFGNGTRLTVT.

The J gene is TRBJ2-5, the V gene TRBV18; 13 nucleotides align to TRBD2. V trimming: 2 bases; J trimming: 5 bases; junction bases outside the gene matches: 5. From germline, CDR1 is KGHSH and CDR2 LQKENI. The CDR3 has 16 amino acids. Here the CDR3 reads CASSPTGLAGAETQYF. In DNA form, the CDR3 reads TGTGCCAGCTCACCAACAGGACTAGCGGGGGCCGAGACCCAGTACTTC.

The chain is built from TRBV28 and TRBJ1-2, with 9 bases aligning to TRBD1. CDR3 length equals 13 residues. The germline V gene has CDR1 MDHEN and CDR2 SYDVKM. The J segment lost 8 bases and the V segment lost 7 bases, leaving 8 bases of the junction unmatched. The CDR3 DNA sequence: TGTGCCAGCATCGAACAGGGGGCGTTGGGCTACACCTTC. Amino acid sequence: CASIEQGALGYTF.

The rearrangement joins TRBV5-1 to TRBJ2-5, with 7 bases identical to TRBD2. The CDR3 extends over 15 amino acids. V lost 4 bases and J lost 4; bases outside the gene matches: 10. Looked up from germline, CDR1 is SGHRS and CDR2 is YFSETQ. In DNA, the CDR3 is TGCGCCAGCAGCAACAACGGGGGGACCGTAGAGACCCAGTACTTC. It yields the protein CASSNNGGTVETQYF.

This clonotype was counted between two and nine times. J is TRBJ2-4 and V is TRBV5-1; possibly TRBD1 for D (6 bases). CDR1 and CDR2 from the germline V gene are SGHRS and YFSETQ. The CDR3 has 15 amino acids. V shed 4 bases and J shed 0 bases, with 11 bases lying between them. The CDR3 here is CASSKGQLAKNIQYF. In DNA form, the CDR3 reads TGCGCCAGCAGCAAAGGACAGCTAGCCAAAAACATTCAGTACTTC.

The V and J genes are TRBV7-6 and TRBJ2-3, with TRBD2 matching 12 bases. The CDR3 loop spans 16 amino acids. The germline V gene encodes CDR1 SGHVS and CDR2 FNYEAQ. V lost 9 bases and J lost 0; bases outside the gene matches: 7. CDR3 sequence (DNA): TGTGCCAGTGGACTAGCGGGGACGCCTAGCACAGATACGCAGTATTTT. This encodes CASGLAGTPSTDTQYF.

V and J are TRBV12-3 or TRBV12-4 and TRBJ2-3; 8 positions agree with TRBD2. Unmatched junction bases numbered 6, after V lost 6 bases and J lost 4 bases. The CDR3 loop spans 14 amino acids. CDR3 nucleotides: TGTGCCAGCAGCTCCGGGGGGGCCTCAGATACGCAGTATTTT. This gives the protein CASSSGGASDTQYF.

Details on this clonotype: The junction does not match germline at one end; this may be a read error. The chain is built from TRBV6-5 and TRBJ2-7; D unresolved. Looked up from germline, CDR1 is MNHEY and CDR2 is SVGAGI. The length of the CDR3 is 16 residues. CDR3 nucleotide sequence: TGTTCCAGCAGTTACTCTGTGCCTAGTACGGCTTACGAGCAGTACTTC. It specifies CSSSYSVPSTAYEQYF.

In its sample, this clonotype was seen a few times. The genes are TRBV4-1 and TRBJ2-5, with 9 bases identical to TRBD1. CDR1 and CDR2 (germline): MGHRA, YSYEKL. V shed 1 base and J 5 bases; nucleotides not matched to a gene: 2. The CDR3 sequence is 14 residues long. The chain's CDR3 is CASSQGDRVETQYF. The CDR3 DNA reads TGCGCCAGCAGCCAAGGGGACAGGGTTGAGACCCAGTACTTC.

At least ten counts were recorded for this clonotype. The rearrangement uses TRBV3-1 and TRBJ1-1, with TRBD1 identical over 9 bases. The germline gives CDR1 LGHDT, CDR2 YNNKEL (reference sequence). V lost 5 bases to trimming and J lost 5 bases; unmatched junction nucleotides: 12. CDR3 length: 16 amino acids. CDR3 residues: CASSYQPGQGETEAFF. The CDR3 DNA reads TGTGCCAGCAGCTATCAACCGGGACAGGGAGAAACTGAAGCTTTCTTT.

Ten or more counts support this clonotype. V and J are TRBV28 and TRBJ2-1; the D gene is possibly TRBD2 (5 bases). The ends were cut back, 8 bases at V and 9 bases at J, with 20 bases in the middle. Germline V lookup: CDR1 MDHEN, CDR2 SYDVKM. The CDR3 runs 14 residues. The CDR3 DNA follows: TGTGCCAGCCAGGACGGAGGCGCGGTGGGTGAGCAGTTCTTC. It is translated as CASQDGGAVGEQFF.

The chain uses TRBV11-1 and TRBJ1-2; no reliable D call. Germline V lookup: CDR1 SGHAT, CDR2 FQDESV (reference sequence). This CDR3 has 13 residues. Between the trimmed V and J ends, which lost 7 bases and 2 bases, there was a span of 11 bases. CDR3 DNA: TGTGCCAGCATCCCAGATGGGAACTATGGCTACACCTTC. As protein: CASIPDGNYGYTF.